The 29 T cell receptor beta chains in this list originate from one sample, sequenced in a study of shared clonotypes between healthy human individuals. Using immunoSEQ multiplex PCR, the repertoire was profiled, and TCRdb retains in-frame clones only, with some absent. This sample has around 2,000,000 clones, with 85% to 95% found just once. Positive CCR7 selection of CD45RO-negative cells yielded the naive CD8 cells, and terminally differentiated effector memory CD45RA+ cells were excluded. The sample consisted of naive CD8+ T cells from PBMCs. All receptors come from a man between 18 and 29 years old in good health. Some clones in this sample may be carry-over from other donors' samples.

This chain joins TRBV5-1 and TRBJ1-2; D gene uncertain. V was cut by 1 base and J by 5 bases, with 18 bases left in between. The CDR3 runs to 16 residues. CDR1 and CDR2 (germline): SGHRS, YFSETQ. CDR3: CASSLLLGSTFYGYTF. The CDR3 region has the DNA TGCGCCAGCAGCTTGTTACTCGGCAGCACCTTTTATGGCTACACCTTC.

This clone was recorded a few times. Other DNA sequences of this sample code for an identical CDR3. The chain combines TRBV18 with TRBJ2-1; no clear D gene. The germline V gene encodes CDR1 KGHSH and CDR2 LQKENI. V was cut by 2 bases and J by 4 bases, with 3 bases left in between. This CDR3 comprises 12 residues. This CDR3 reads CASSPGYNEQFF. The CDR3 region has the DNA TGTGCCAGCTCACCAGGGTACAATGAGCAGTTCTTC.

In the case of this clone: Other nucleotide sequences from this sample produce the same CDR3. CDR3 amino acids: CASSTDRGDEQYF. CDR3 nucleotides: TGTGCCAGTAGTACAGACAGGGGGGACGAGCAGTACTTC. The rearrangement joins TRBV19 to TRBJ2-7; 9 positions match TRBD1. The V gene end was trimmed by 4 bases and the J gene end by 5 bases; junction bases not matched to a gene: 3. Germline V gives CDR1 LNHDA, CDR2 SQIVND (reference sequence). The CDR3 extends over 13 amino acids.

The chain recombines TRBV2 with TRBJ1-1, with D uncertain. Trimming shortened V by 6 bases and J by 4 bases, and 15 bases separated the two germline ends. Germline CDR1 is SNHLY and CDR2 is FYNNEI. This CDR3 comprises 14 residues. This chain's CDR3 is CASRIGRDSTEAFF. CDR3 nucleotide sequence: TGTGCCAGCAGGATAGGGAGGGATAGCACTGAAGCTTTCTTT.

The chain employs TRBV7-8 and TRBJ1-2; maybe TRBD1 (5 bases). Germline-derived CDR1 and CDR2 are SGHVS and FQNEAQ. V was clipped by 7 bases and J by 7 bases, with 13 bases between them. The CDR3 covers 12 residues. The CDR3 nucleotides are TGTGCCAGCAAGACTTTGGGGGGTGGCTACACCTTC. Protein sequence: CASKTLGGGYTF.

V usage is TRBV7-2 and J usage is TRBJ2-2, with 10 bases matching TRBD1. Per germline, CDR1 SGHTA and CDR2 FQGNSA. This CDR3 comprises 12 residues. J lost 4 bases, V lost 11 bases, and 1 base had no gene match. CDR3 DNA: TGTGCCGGGACAGGGGTCACCGGGGAGCTGTTTTTT. Its protein is CAGTGVTGELFF. The variable domain in full, completed from reference TRBV7-2 and TRBJ2-2, reads GAGVSQSPSNKVTEKGKDVELRCDPISGHTALYWYRQSLGQGLEFLIYFQGNSAPDKSGLPSDRFSAERTGGSVSTLTIQRTQQEDSAVYLCAGTGVTGELFFGEGSRLTVL.

This chain uses TRBV27 with TRBJ1-1, with 9 bases that match TRBD1. The J segment lost 4 bases and the V segment lost 4 bases, leaving 16 bases of the junction unmatched. The CDR3 spans 18 residues. Germline CDR1 is MNHEY and CDR2 is SMNVEV (reference sequence). CDR3 loop: CASSSLNYRGQFGTEAFF. The CDR3 region has the DNA TGTGCCAGCAGTTCCCTCAACTACAGGGGGCAATTCGGCACTGAAGCTTTCTTT.

The CDR3 DNA reads TGTGCCAGCGCAGCAGGGACCCTAAGCAATCAGCCCCAGCATTTT. Protein product: CASAAGTLSNQPQHF. The chain has TRBV6-1 and TRBJ1-5, with D maybe TRBD1 (5 bases). The CDR3 extends over 15 amino acids. Trimming removed 8 bases from V and 1 base from J, with 15 bases in between. Germline V gene sequence: CDR1 MNHNS, CDR2 SASEGT.

The chain couples TRBV28 to TRBJ2-1; D remains unclear. Looked up from germline, CDR1 is MDHEN and CDR2 is SYDVKM. The CDR3 sequence is 13 residues long. With 3 bases removed from V and 4 bases from J, the gap between germline ends came to 7 bases. The CDR3 spells CASSFAYYNEQFF. The CDR3 nucleotides are TGTGCCAGCAGTTTTGCATATTACAATGAGCAGTTCTTC.

The chain has TRBV27 and TRBJ1-5; D is perhaps TRBD1 (6 bases). CDR1 and CDR2 from the germline V gene are MNHEY and SMNVEV (reference sequence). This CDR3 is 14 amino acids long. The V end lost 3 bases, the J end lost 6 bases, and 12 bases lay between the germline ends. CDR3 DNA: TGTGCCAGCAGTTTTTTCGGGGGCATTCAGCCCCAGCATTTT. Residues: CASSFFGGIQPQHF.

J is TRBJ2-7 and V is TRBV19, with D perhaps matching TRBD2 (5 bases). V was cut by 3 bases and J by 3 bases, with 15 bases left in between. The CDR3 runs to 15 residues. The germline CDR1 and CDR2 sequences are LNHDA and SQIVND (reference sequence). CDR3 amino acids: CASSIGRGLNYEQYF. The CDR3, as DNA: TGTGCCAGTAGTATTGGTCGGGGTCTGAACTACGAGCAGTACTTC. The full variable domain, completed using reference TRBV19 and TRBJ2-7, is DGGITQSPKYLFRKEGQNVTLSCEQNLNHDAMYWYRQDPGQGLRLIYYSQIVNDFQKGDIAEGYSVSREKKESFPLTVTSAQKNPTAFYLCASSIGRGLNYEQYFGPGTRLTVT.

The chain combines TRBV7-8 with TRBJ2-1, with 12 bases aligning to TRBD2. Germline CDR1 SGHVS, CDR2 FQNEAQ. The CDR3 consists of 20 residues. V was pared by 5 bases and J by 0 bases, with 14 bases of the junction left unmatched. CDR3: CASSPGLAGSSSHSYNEQFF. The CDR3 coding sequence is TGTGCCAGCAGCCCCGGACTAGCGGGGTCCTCTAGCCACTCCTACAATGAGCAGTTCTTC.

As to this clone: Other DNA sequences of this sample code for an identical CDR3. This chain connects TRBV27 to TRBJ2-7; D gene unclear. Germline CDR1 MNHEY, CDR2 SMNVEV (reference sequence). Trimming cost V 3 bases and J 1 base, with 7 bases left between them. The length of the CDR3 is 13 residues. CDR3 in DNA: TGTGCCAGCAGTTTCTTAGATTCCTACGAGCAGTACTTC. The encoded protein is CASSFLDSYEQYF.

V usage is TRBV30 and J usage is TRBJ1-1; no definite D call. There are 17 residues in the CDR3. CDR1 is GTSNPN and CDR2 is SVGIG in the germline V gene (reference sequence). Trimming shortened V by 1 base and J by 1 base, and 19 bases separated the two germline ends. CDR3 amino acids: CAWSAGYIERKNTEAFF. In nucleotides, the CDR3 is TGTGCCTGGAGTGCCGGATACATAGAACGGAAGAACACTGAAGCTTTCTTT.

The chain links TRBV7-3 to TRBJ2-1, with TRBD2 matching 8 bases. The V segment lost 2 bases and the J segment 7 bases; nucleotides outside the gene matches: 16. This CDR3 has 18 amino acids. The germline gives CDR1 SGHTA, CDR2 FQGTGA. The chain's CDR3 is CASSLESVMAGGENEQFF. The CDR3 bases are TGTGCCAGCAGCTTAGAATCAGTGATGGCGGGAGGAGAGAATGAGCAGTTCTTC.

In regard to this clone: Distinct nucleotide sequences in the sample also encode this CDR3. The chain has TRBV27 and TRBJ2-1, with D perhaps matching TRBD2 (6 bases). This CDR3 has 15 amino acids. The germline V gene encodes CDR1 MNHEY and CDR2 SMNVEV (reference sequence). The V end lost 2 bases, the J end lost 2 bases, and 10 bases lay between the germline ends. The CDR3 loop is CASSLGGTPYNEQFF. CDR3 coding DNA: TGTGCCAGCAGTTTAGGAGGGACCCCCTACAATGAGCAGTTCTTC.

V and J are TRBV7-2 and TRBJ2-1; 7 bases align to TRBD2. CDR3 size: 16 residues. The J segment lost 2 bases and the V segment lost 5 bases, leaving 9 bases of the junction unmatched. CDR1 is SGHTA, CDR2 FQGNSA, per germline. The CDR3 sequence is CASSVDRGRTYNEQFF. CDR3 nucleotides: TGTGCCAGCAGCGTTGACCGCGGGAGAACCTACAATGAGCAGTTCTTC. Together with reference TRBV7-2 and TRBJ2-1, the CDR3 gives the full variable domain: GAGVSQSPSNKVTEKGKDVELRCDPISGHTALYWYRQSLGQGLEFLIYFQGNSAPDKSGLPSDRFSAERTGGSVSTLTIQRTQQEDSAVYLCASSVDRGRTYNEQFFGPGTRLTVL.

V gene TRBV6-5 combines with J gene TRBJ1-2; D might be TRBD1 (5 bases). Germline V gene lookup returns CDR1 MNHEY and CDR2 SVGAGI. The germline V and J ends were trimmed by 6 bases and 6 bases, with 20 bases remaining between them. This CDR3 is built from 15 residues. This chain's CDR3 is CASSYRDPRLDGYTF. In nucleotides, the CDR3 is TGTGCCAGCAGCTACCGGGACCCACGGTTGGATGGCTACACCTTC.

In DNA form, the CDR3 reads TGTGCCAGTATCGGACCAAACACCGGGGAGCTGTTTTTT. Translated: CASIGPNTGELFF. V is TRBV19 and J is TRBJ2-2; no clear D. V lost 7 bases, J lost 2 bases, and 8 bases lay in between. The CDR3 is 13 residues long. Germline loops: CDR1 LNHDA, CDR2 SQIVND (reference sequence).

A remark on this clone: This may be a read error, as it is one base from a much larger clone. V gene TRBV28 combines with J gene TRBJ2-3, with 11 bases fitting TRBD2. Trimming took 5 bases from V and 3 from J; bases not matched to a gene: 4. CDR1 is MDHEN and CDR2 is SYDVKM in the germline V gene. CDR3 length: 15 residues. The CDR3 spells CASSLTSGRTDTQYF. As DNA, the CDR3 is TGTGCCAGCAGTCTCACTAGCGGGAGAACAGATACGCAGTATTTT.

The chain is built from TRBV5-6 and TRBJ2-7, with D uncertain. Trimming pared 3 bases from V and 3 bases from J, leaving 16 bases between. The CDR3 runs 15 residues. Germline loops: CDR1 SGHDT, CDR2 YYEEEE. The CDR3 loop is CASSSSPELNYEQYF. The CDR3 DNA sequence: TGTGCCAGCAGCTCGTCGCCGGAACTAAACTACGAGCAGTACTTC.

The chain links TRBV6-1 to TRBJ1-1, with no clear D. V lost 6 bases to trimming and J lost 4 bases, with 9 bases between them. Germline CDR1 and CDR2: MNHNS and SASEGT. The CDR3 has 12 amino acids. The CDR3 region is CASRKASTEAFF. CDR3 nucleotides: TGTGCCAGCAGGAAGGCAAGCACTGAAGCTTTCTTT.

CDR3 bases: TGTGCCAGCAGCTCGCGACAGGACGAAGCTAACTATGGCTACACCTTC. Its protein is CASSSRQDEANYGYTF. The J gene is TRBJ1-2, the V gene TRBV7-2; the D gene is possibly TRBD1 (6 bases). Germline V gene data show CDR1 as SGHTA and CDR2 as FQGNSA. The CDR3 runs 16 residues. The V end was cut by 4 bases, the J end by 0 bases, with 15 bases between.

This chain uses TRBV15 with TRBJ2-5; 8 bases align to TRBD2. The germline V gene encodes CDR1 LNHNV and CDR2 YYDKDF (reference sequence). The CDR3 sequence is 13 residues long. J gave up 4 bases and V 6 bases, and 4 bases lay outside the gene matches. The DNA of the CDR3 is TGTGCCACCAGGGGAGCGGGAGTAGAGACCCAGTACTTC. This gives the protein CATRGAGVETQYF.

The V and J genes are TRBV13 and TRBJ1-5, with TRBD1 matching 7 bases. Germline V CDR1 and CDR2: PRHDT, FYEKMQ (reference sequence). CDR3 length: 14 amino acids. Trimming took 0 bases from V and 8 from J; bases not matched to a gene: 4. CDR3 protein: CASSLGGGTEPQHF. The DNA for the CDR3 is TGTGCCAGCAGCTTAGGAGGGGGCACTGAGCCCCAGCATTTT.

The V and J genes are TRBV11-3 and TRBJ2-1; 8 bases fit TRBD2. Trimming cost V 5 bases and J 0 bases; bases outside gene matches: 12. The germline CDR1 and CDR2 sequences are SGHNT and YENEEA. The CDR3 sequence is 18 residues long. CDR3 protein: CASSTETSARCSYNEQFF. Written as DNA, the CDR3 is TGTGCCAGCAGCACCGAGACTAGCGCACGATGCTCCTACAATGAGCAGTTCTTC.

The V gene is TRBV28, the J gene TRBJ1-2; D is unclear. Trimming shortened V by 3 bases and J by 6 bases, and 23 bases separated the two germline ends. In germline, CDR1 is MDHEN, CDR2 SYDVKM. The CDR3 covers 17 residues. CDR3 residues: CASSFLDLRTVIDGYTF. DNA of the CDR3: TGTGCCAGCAGTTTCCTCGACCTCAGGACGGTTATAGATGGCTACACCTTC.

A note on this clone: The same CDR3 also results from other DNA sequences found in this sample. This chain joins TRBV7-9 and TRBJ2-5; possible D gene TRBD2, 5 bases. The CDR3 is 10 amino acids. Germline CDR1 is SEHNR and CDR2 is FQNEAQ (reference sequence). The V end lost 8 bases, the J end lost 5 bases, and 6 bases lay between the germline ends. For the CDR3, the DNA is TGTGCCAGCCGCGGGGAGACCCAGTACTTC. This codes for CASRGETQYF.

The rearrangement links TRBV27 to TRBJ2-7; TRBD1 matches 8 bases. Germline trimming cut 5 bases from V and 5 bases from J; bases unmatched to any gene: 11. The CDR3 loop spans 15 amino acids. The germline CDR1 and CDR2 sequences are MNHEY and SMNVEV (reference sequence). The CDR3 DNA sequence: TGTGCCAGCAGTGTAAGCAGGGGGCGCGTGGACGAGCAGTACTTC. This translates into CASSVSRGRVDEQYF.